This T cell receptor beta chain stems from a study of blood T cells in healthy people across ages (dated by TCRdb to the mid-2010s). A note on the overall study: In model experiments, template switching captured roughly one uniquely barcoded TCR beta cDNA molecule for every two T cells. To track age-related changes in TCR beta repertoire diversity, the study relied on deep sequencing normalized with unique cDNA molecular identifiers. Donors of different ages were randomly distributed across sequencing lanes to avoid experimental bias. Two additional independent replicas of 1 million unique cDNA reads from the same blood draw were analyzed for two donors (one aged 18 to 29 and one aged 80 or older). The donors were split into four age groups: young (average about 15 years), middle-aged (roughly 40), aged (roughly 68) and long-lived (over 80).

The library was prepared using 5' RACE. For sequencing, an Illumina HiSeq 2500 was employed. The second PCR ran for roughly 6 to 11 cycles and used a J-beta primer mix along with a sample-barcoded 5' primer. A unique molecular identifier was introduced onto each TCR beta cDNA molecule by a template-switch 5' adaptor carrying 12 random nucleotides. At least 2.5 million CDR3-containing paired-end reads were obtained from each sample. First-strand cDNA was synthesized from all RNA with the Mint cDNA synthesis kit, primed by a TRBC-specific oligonucleotide. After uracil-DNA glycosylase treatment, a first 18-cycle PCR used universal primers M1SS and BC2_uni_R on all cDNA. The original methods were these. For normalization, 1 million high-quality reads, each with a distinct molecular identifier, were randomly selected from each sample. Reads with shared molecular identifiers were discarded instead of being binned into consensus sequences. MiTCR, with a Q25 quality threshold and the strictest error-elimination algorithm, was used for CDR3 identification, clonotype clustering and error correction. A nonparametric unseen species model using Euler transformation provided a lower-bound estimate of total TCR beta diversity. Using fastp trimming at Q25 and MiXCR clonotype assembly, TCRdb reanalyzed the public sequencing data and kept in-frame beta chains. Records with the same CDR3 protein are collapsed into one entry carrying the most frequent genes and DNA. These V and J calls originate from TCRdb's pipeline instead of the authors' own analysis. For this sample there are roughly 500,000 distinct CDR3 sequences; approximately 25% appear just once. Around 20% of the sample lies in the top ten.

The paper's findings and limits, for the study overall: There was a strong correlation between observed TCR beta diversity and the percentage of naive T cells measured by flow cytometry. Compared with the aged group, the long-lived group had more naive CD4+ T cells, fewer expanded clones and increased TCR diversity, suggesting age selection. Donor CMV infection status was unknown, potentially confounding age-related changes in expanded clonotypes. Estimates of total diversity based on one million sequenced T cells were regarded as lower bounds and as underestimates. Since profiling was done on bulk unsorted PBMCs, naive and antigen-experienced compartments could not be conclusively compared. Observed TCR beta diversity per million T cells fell roughly linearly with age, and a significant reduction was already apparent by age around 40.

The donors were roughly 38 Caucasian individuals from Russia, aged 6 to 90 years, who were systemically healthy. Each donor gave ten milliliters of peripheral blood, drawn into EDTA-treated Vacutainer tubes. Ficoll-Paque density-gradient centrifugation was used to isolate PBMCs, with at least 6 million per sample. Trizol reagent was used to extract total RNA from the PBMCs, yielding at least 5.5 micrograms per sample. For every donor, flow cytometry on a PBMC aliquot measured the percentage of naive CD45RAhigh/CD27high T cells. V is shortened by 1 base, J by 4 bases, and the region joining them spans 10 bases. Reading from cysteine to phenylalanine, the CDR3 counts 14 amino acids. Only the CDR3 region is kept as DNA, spanning 42 bases read in frame from base 1. CDR1 and CDR2 (LGHDT, YNNKEL) derive from the germline V gene (reference sequence). In regard to this clonotype: Its recognized antigen is unknown. Base qualities are not recorded, but no much larger clone differs from it by a single base.

The TCR originated in a woman in her 70s in good health. The chain couples TRBV3-1 to TRBJ1-2; no D gene can be assigned with confidence. Sequenced input: blood. The CDR3 sequence is CASSQGNSGYGYTF. In nucleotide form, the sequence is TGTGCCAGCAGCCAAGGTAATAGCGGCTATGGCTACACCTTC.